One and the same sample provided the 10 T cell receptor beta chains below, sequenced in a study of blood T cell repertoires in COVID-19. Sequenced by immunoSEQ multiplex PCR; TCRdb stores in-frame clones only, minus some. The sample records roughly 200,000 clones, around 90% being singletons. Source material: peripheral blood. Every receptor here comes from a woman younger than 30 who had recovered from COVID-19.

The V call is TRBV2, the J call TRBJ2-7; no firm D call. The CDR3 is 11 residues long. With 1 base removed from V and 7 bases from J, the gap between germline ends came to 5 bases. Germline values: CDR1 SNHLY, CDR2 FYNNEI. Here the CDR3 reads CASSEGREQYF. The CDR3 DNA sequence: TGTGCCAGCAGTGAAGGGAGAGAGCAGTACTTC. The variable domain in full, completed from reference TRBV2 and TRBJ2-7, reads EPEVTQTPSHQVTQMGQEVILRCVPISNHLYFYWYRQILGQKVEFLVSFYNNEISEKSEIFDDQFSVERPDGSNFTLKIRSTKLEDSAMYFCASSEGREQYFGPGTRLTVT.

The V and J genes are TRBV30 and TRBJ2-1; no reliable D call. Germline CDR1 GTSNPN, CDR2 SVGIG (reference sequence). This CDR3 is built from 12 residues. The V end lost 4 bases, the J end lost 0 bases, and 4 bases lay between the germline ends. Here the CDR3 DNA reads TGTGCCTGGATGAGCTCCTACAATGAGCAGTTCTTC. This encodes CAWMSSYNEQFF.

The chain combines TRBV29-1 with TRBJ2-1, with 8 positions matching TRBD2. Per germline, CDR1 SQVTM and CDR2 ANQGSEA. The J segment lost 1 base and the V segment lost 3 bases, leaving 11 bases of the junction unmatched. CDR3 size: 17 residues. DNA of the CDR3: TGCAGCGTTGAGGGAGCGGGAGTCTTCTATTCCTACAATGAGCAGTTCTTC. Residues: CSVEGAGVFYSYNEQFF.

CDR3 bases: TGTGCCAGCAGCAGGACTAGCGGGATGGGAGAGACCCAGTACTTC. This encodes CASSRTSGMGETQYF. The J gene is TRBJ2-5, the V gene TRBV9; 12 bases are shared with TRBD2. The germline CDR1 and CDR2 sequences are SGDLS and YYNGEE. The length of the CDR3 is 15 residues. Losses at the gene ends were 4 bases for V and 4 bases for J; bases not matched to a gene: 5.

The chain is built from TRBV7-9 and TRBJ2-5, with TRBD1 matching over 7 bases. Germline CDR1 is SEHNR and CDR2 is FQNEAQ (reference sequence). The V segment lost 5 bases and the J segment 3 bases; nucleotides outside the gene matches: 3. This CDR3 has 13 amino acids. For the CDR3, the DNA is TGTGCCAGCAGCAAAGGGACAGAAGAGACCCAGTACTTC. Amino acids: CASSKGTEETQYF. The full variable domain, its missing parts supplied by reference TRBV7-9 and TRBJ2-5, is DTGVSQNPRHKITKRGQNVTFRCDPISEHNRLYWYRQTLGQGPEFLTYFQNEAQLEKSRLLSDRFSAERPKGSFSTLEIQRTEQGDSAMYLCASSKGTEETQYFGPGTRLLVL.

This chain uses TRBV4-1 with TRBJ2-7; TRBD1 matches at 8 bases. V was clipped by 5 bases and J by 5 bases; unmatched bases: 2. CDR1 is MGHRA, CDR2 YSYEKL, per germline. The CDR3 has 12 residues. Here the CDR3 reads CASSVTGDEQYF. As DNA, the CDR3 is TGCGCCAGCAGCGTGACAGGGGACGAGCAGTACTTC.

The gene calls are TRBV25-1 and TRBJ2-7, with 8 bases aligning to TRBD1. The ends lost 3 bases at V and 2 bases at J; junction bases unmatched: 9. In germline, CDR1 is MGHDK, CDR2 SYGVNS. This CDR3 is 16 amino acids long. CDR3 DNA: TGTGCCAGCAGTGACGGCGGACAGGGCGTACCCTACGAGCAGTACTTC. It specifies CASSDGGQGVPYEQYF.

The chain has TRBV21-1 and TRBJ2-5; TRBD2 was called by the table and not checked on the DNA. TRBV21-1 is marked as a pseudogene. This CDR3 has 15 amino acids. The CDR3 reads CASSKVRRGIETQYF. In nucleotides, the CDR3 is TGTGCCAGCAGCAAAGTCCGTCGGGGAATAGAGACCCAGTACTTC.

The CDR3 bases are TGTGCCAGCAGTGATTTGGCGGGAGGGCTCTACGAGCAGTACTTC. Encoded protein: CASSDLAGGLYEQYF. The chain employs TRBV6-1 and TRBJ2-7; TRBD2 matches 9 bases. Germline V gene data show CDR1 as MNHNS and CDR2 as SASEGT. The ends lost 3 bases at V and 3 bases at J; junction bases unmatched: 6. The CDR3 has 15 amino acids.

This chain connects TRBV27 to TRBJ2-6; D unclear. Trimming shortened V by 3 bases and J by 2 bases, and 5 bases separated the two germline ends. Germline assignment: CDR1 MNHEY and CDR2 SMNVEV (reference sequence). The CDR3 covers 14 residues. CDR3 region: CASSFQAGANVLTF. In DNA form, the CDR3 reads TGTGCCAGCAGTTTCCAGGCTGGGGCCAACGTCCTGACTTTC.